The T cell receptor beta chain described here comes from a study of a mutant IDH1 vaccine in newly diagnosed glioma. Trimming took off 0 bases at V and 4 bases at J, with 3 bases between the two ends. CDR1 is GTSNPN, CDR2 SVGIG, per germline (reference sequence). There are 11 residues in the CDR3. Using immunoSEQ multiplex PCR, the repertoire was profiled, and TCRdb retains in-frame clones only, with some absent. The sample contains tens of thousands of clones, 80% of which appear only once. Concerning this clone itself: Its antigen is unidentified.

Time point in this sample: week 11, during vaccination. In the vaccine, a single dose held 300 ug of the mutant IDH1 20-mer peptide, along with topical imiquimod. This specimen was PBMCs, taken from a glioma patient whose treatment included an IDH1 peptide vaccine. The receptor comes from a man aged 50 to 60 with glioma. The chain links TRBV30 to TRBJ2-5; D ambiguous. The CDR3, as DNA: TGTGCCTGGAGTGTATCAGAGACCCAGTACTTC. Protein: CAWSVSETQYF.